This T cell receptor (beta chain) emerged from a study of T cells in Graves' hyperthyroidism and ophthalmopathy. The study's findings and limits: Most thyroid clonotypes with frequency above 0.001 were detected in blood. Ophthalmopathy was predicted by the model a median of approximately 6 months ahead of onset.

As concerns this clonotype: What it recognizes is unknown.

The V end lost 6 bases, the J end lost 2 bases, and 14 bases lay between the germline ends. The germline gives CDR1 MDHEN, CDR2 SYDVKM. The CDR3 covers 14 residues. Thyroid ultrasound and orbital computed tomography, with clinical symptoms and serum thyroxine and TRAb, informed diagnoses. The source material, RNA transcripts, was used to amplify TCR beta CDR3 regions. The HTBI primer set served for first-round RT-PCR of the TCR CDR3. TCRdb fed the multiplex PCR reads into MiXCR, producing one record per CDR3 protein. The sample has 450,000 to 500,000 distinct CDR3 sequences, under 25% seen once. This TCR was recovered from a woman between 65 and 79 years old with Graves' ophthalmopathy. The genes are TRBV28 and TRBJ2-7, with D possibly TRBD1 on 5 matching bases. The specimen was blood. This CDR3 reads CASRTAPRAYEQYF. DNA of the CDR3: TGTGCCAGCAGGACAGCTCCAAGGGCCTACGAGCAGTACTTC.